This TCR beta chain was recovered during a study of control samples from healthy donors and cancer patients. This table comes from immunoSEQ multiplex PCR, and its TCRdb copy is limited to in-frame clones, with some not included. Among about 170,000 clones listed, 91% were seen once. Germline lookup yields CDR1 SGHTA and CDR2 FQGNSA. The CDR3 runs 14 residues. V shed 7 bases and J 2 bases; nucleotides not matched to a gene: 6. The TCR originated in a woman in her twenties or thirties in good health. Input material: blood. The chain couples TRBV7-2 to TRBJ1-1, with 8 bases matching TRBD1. CDR3 sequence reads: CASTGQGGNTEAFF. For the CDR3, the DNA is TGTGCCAGCACCGGACAGGGTGGTAACACTGAAGCTTTCTTT.